This TCR beta chain appears in the sequencing data of a study of neoadjuvant nivolumab and ipilimumab in lung cancer. General study points: From pretherapy to surgery, tumor richness and clonality rose with dual therapy.

As to this clone: Its antigen is unknown.

Clones were sequenced by immunoSEQ multiplex PCR, and TCRdb holds only the in-frame ones, with some missing. This sample carries some 27,000 clones, over 80% of them seen once, and the ten largest clones take under 8%. The CDR3 spans 15 residues. Trimming removed 7 bases from V and 3 bases from J; junction bases left unmatched: 7. CDR1 is ENHRY, CDR2 SYGVKD, per germline. The source of this sequence is an adult with non-small cell lung cancer. The chain joins TRBV10-3 to TRBJ2-2, with 8 bases identical to TRBD2. The material was peripheral blood, obtained before neoadjuvant nivolumab, alone or with ipilimumab. DNA of the CDR3: TGTGCCATCAATCCCGGAGCGGGAGACACCGGGGAGCTGTTTTTT. It codes for CAINPGAGDTGELFF.